Listed below are T cell receptor beta chains from one sample, sequenced in a study of OX40 agonist ivuxolimab in advanced cancers. Using immunoSEQ multiplex PCR, the repertoire was profiled, and TCRdb retains in-frame clones only, with some absent. The table shows tens of thousands of clones, with roughly 93% occurring only once. Sample: CD4+ or CD8+ T cells sorted from blood, taken in a trial of the OX40 agonist ivuxolimab. These receptors were obtained from an adult with an advanced solid tumor such as melanoma, head and neck, liver or kidney cancer. CDR3s include the opening cysteine and the closing phenylalanine or tryptophan. The order of the fields is D gene, J gene, clone size, V gene, CDR3 protein, CDR3 DNA. The D gene is left open where the match is weak. Clone sizes are given selectively: once, few, many, or a class where the clone is expanded.

>.|TRBJ1-5|.|TRBV10-3
CAIREGASNQPQHF
TGTGCCATCAGGGAAGGAGCTAGCAATCAGCCCCAGCATTTT
>.|TRBJ1-2|.|TRBV7-9
CASSSLFGVDGYTF
TGTGCCAGCAGTTCACTGTTTGGAGTGGATGGCTACACCTTC
>TRBD2|TRBJ2-5|.|TRBV14
CASSPSGSTQETQYF
TGTGCCAGCAGCCCAAGCGGGAGCACCCAAGAGACCCAGTACTTC
>TRBD2|TRBJ2-7|.|TRBV5-4
CASSLEGLAASYEQYF
TGTGCCAGCAGCTTGGAGGGACTAGCGGCGAGCTACGAGCAGTACTTC
>.|TRBJ2-2|.|TRBV28
CASSLEGRTGELFF
TGTGCCAGCAGTTTAGAAGGCCGAACCGGGGAGCTGTTTTTT
>.|TRBJ1-1|few|TRBV19
CASSMVGNTEAFF
TGTGCCAGTAGTATGGTGGGGAACACTGAAGCTTTCTTT
>.|TRBJ1-2|.|TRBV19
CASSMRSGQERYGYTF
TGTGCCAGTAGTATGCGAAGCGGACAAGAAAGATATGGCTACACCTTC
>.|TRBJ1-1|.|TRBV5-6
CASSSGVNTEAFF
TGTGCCAGCAGCTCAGGGGTGAACACTGAAGCTTTCTTT
>.|TRBJ2-3|.|TRBV29-1
CSVGETGMRADTQYF
TGCAGCGTCGGCGAAACAGGGATGAGGGCAGATACGCAGTATTTT
>TRBD2|TRBJ2-5|.|TRBV5-8
CASSLGTSGETQYF
TGTGCCAGCAGCTTGGGGACTAGCGGCGAGACCCAGTACTTC
>.|TRBJ2-2|.|TRBV4-1
CASSQEIRGTGELFF
TGCGCCAGCAGCCAAGAGATCAGGGGCACCGGGGAGCTGTTTTTT
>.|TRBJ2-2|.|TRBV6-4
CASSESPNTGELFF
TGTGCCAGCAGTGAAAGCCCGAACACCGGGGAGCTGTTTTTT
>TRBD1|TRBJ2-5|.|TRBV27
CASGDRVGETQYF
TGTGCCAGCGGGGACAGGGTCGGAGAGACCCAGTACTTC
>.|TRBJ1-2|.|TRBV13
CASSSRGGRIIYGYTF
TGTGCCAGCAGCTCCCGTGGGGGTCGTATCATCTATGGCTACACCTTC
>.|TRBJ1-2|.|TRBV7-9
CASSLQGPFEGYTF
TGTGCCAGCAGCTTACAGGGACCTTTCGAGGGCTACACCTTC
>.|TRBJ2-3|.|TRBV9
CASSPEGYTTDTQYF
TGTGCCAGCAGCCCAGAAGGATATACCACAGATACGCAGTATTTT
>.|TRBJ2-2|.|TRBV5-4
CASSFRGGAGELFF
TGTGCCAGCAGCTTCAGGGGGGGGGCCGGGGAGCTGTTTTTT
>TRBD2|TRBJ2-1|.|TRBV9
CASSLSSQLAGGPSSYNEQFF
TGTGCCAGCAGCCTTAGCAGCCAATTAGCGGGAGGTCCGAGCTCCTACAATGAGCAGTTCTTC
>.|TRBJ1-3|.|TRBV13
CASSLMGEPGNTIYF
TGTGCCAGCAGCTTAATGGGCGAACCTGGAAACACCATATATTTT
>.|TRBJ2-1|.|TRBV9
CASSVVKNEQFF
TGTGCCAGCAGCGTAGTAAAAAATGAGCAGTTCTTC
>TRBD2|TRBJ2-1|.|TRBV6-5
CASRGLAGGNEQFF
TGTGCCAGCAGGGGACTAGCGGGAGGCAATGAGCAGTTCTTC
>.|TRBJ2-7|.|TRBV21-1
CASSKFGKLRVHNLVYEQYF
TGTGCCAGCAGCAAATTCGGGAAACTCAGGGTTCATAACCTTGTCTACGAGCAGTACTTC
>TRBD1|TRBJ1-2|.|TRBV19
CASSIGTGEQGYGYTF
TGTGCCAGTAGTATCGGAACAGGGGAACAGGGCTATGGCTACACCTTC
>TRBD1|TRBJ2-7|.|TRBV5-1
CASSAYPRDRGQYEQYF
TGCGCCAGCAGCGCCTACCCTCGGGACAGGGGGCAATACGAGCAGTACTTC
>.|TRBJ1-1|once|TRBV19
CASSIAQGGTEAFF
TGTGCCAGTAGTATAGCGCAGGGAGGCACTGAAGCTTTCTTT
>TRBD1|TRBJ2-1|.|TRBV27
CASSPGTGGNEQFF
TGTGCCAGCAGCCCAGGGACAGGGGGCAATGAGCAGTTCTTC
>.|TRBJ2-6|.|TRBV7-8
CASSLGIGSLGANVLTF
TGTGCCAGCAGCTTAGGGATCGGATCTCTCGGGGCCAACGTCCTGACTTTC
>.|TRBJ2-7|.|TRBV5-1
CASSPSFRAFTYEQYF
TGCGCCAGCAGCCCGAGCTTCCGGGCTTTCACCTACGAGCAGTACTTC
>.|TRBJ2-7|.|TRBV28
CASADDEGWAYEQYF
TGTGCCAGCGCGGATGACGAGGGGTGGGCCTACGAGCAGTACTTC
>.|TRBJ1-2|.|TRBV7-8
CASSLPGLYGYTF
TGTGCCAGCAGCTTACCCGGGCTCTATGGCTACACCTTC
>TRBD2|TRBJ2-1|once|TRBV30
CAWSASGNEQFF
TGTGCCTGGAGTGCTAGCGGCAATGAGCAGTTCTTC
>TRBD1|TRBJ2-7|.|TRBV7-9
CASSPSRGSEQYF
TGTGCCAGCAGCCCGAGCAGGGGGAGCGAGCAGTACTTC
>.|TRBJ1-1|few|TRBV30
CASLTGRAEAFF
TGTGCCTCACTAACCGGCCGGGCTGAAGCTTTCTTT
>.|TRBJ1-5|.|TRBV27
CASSGGGQPQHF
TGTGCCAGCAGCGGGGGGGGTCAGCCCCAGCATTTT
>.|TRBJ1-1|.|TRBV27
CASSTGNTEAFF
TGTGCCAGCAGTACTGGGAACACTGAAGCTTTCTTT
>.|TRBJ2-7|.|TRBV29-1
CSVERYSLSGSYEQYF
TGCAGCGTTGAAAGGTACAGCTTAAGCGGCTCCTACGAGCAGTACTTC
>.|TRBJ1-5|.|TRBV30
CAWSPLSNQPQHF
TGTGCCTGGAGTCCACTAAGCAATCAGCCCCAGCATTTT
>TRBD2|TRBJ2-2|.|TRBV11-3
CASSSRLAGGDGELFF
TGTGCCAGCAGCTCTCGACTAGCGGGAGGGGACGGGGAGCTGTTTTTT
>TRBD2|TRBJ2-2|.|TRBV5-1
CASSSLPAGGAGELFF
TGCGCCAGCAGCTCGCTCCCGGCGGGAGGAGCCGGGGAGCTGTTTTTT
>.|TRBJ1-1|.|TRBV9
CASSPAGAFGGPNTEAFF
TGTGCCAGCAGCCCGGCAGGGGCGTTCGGGGGGCCGAACACTGAAGCTTTCTTT
>TRBD1|TRBJ2-1|.|TRBV9
CASSHTRGQSYNEQFF
TGTGCCAGCAGCCACACCAGGGGACAGAGCTACAATGAGCAGTTCTTC
>.|TRBJ1-2|.|TRBV6-4
CARPETSYGYTF
TGTGCCAGGCCCGAAACGTCTTATGGCTACACCTTC
>TRBD1|TRBJ2-7|.|TRBV27
CASRIDRGPYEQYF
TGTGCCAGCAGGATAGACAGGGGGCCTTACGAGCAGTACTTC
>TRBD1|TRBJ1-2|.|TRBV19
CASRDRQGGAYGYTF
TGTGCCAGTAGAGACAGACAGGGGGGCGCCTATGGCTACACCTTC
>TRBD2|TRBJ2-3|.|TRBV7-6
CASSLLRGEDTQYF
TGTGCCAGCAGCTTACTCCGGGGGGAAGATACGCAGTATTTT
>.|TRBJ2-7|.|TRBV7-8
CASSLTGDSYEQYF
TGTGCCAGCAGCCTAACCGGGGACTCCTACGAGCAGTACTTC
>.|TRBJ2-1|.|TRBV30
CATETGLGNEQFF
TGTGCCACGGAAACGGGATTAGGTAATGAGCAGTTCTTC
>.|TRBJ2-1|.|TRBV29-1
CSVESSQGRNEQFF
TGCAGCGTTGAAAGTAGCCAGGGTAGGAATGAGCAGTTCTTC